The 28 T cell receptor beta chains in this list originate from one sample, sequenced in a study of shared clonotypes between healthy human individuals (dated by TCRdb to 2019 to 2021). Library generation was performed with the immunoSEQ multiplex PCR assay. In its TCRdb copy, this immuneACCESS table keeps in-frame sequences only and misses some clones. Where compared with another copy, unresolved V genes explain less than half of these, and the others have no known cause. The sample includes roughly 2.5 million clones, with 90% to 95% observed a single time. Jointly, the top ten make up more than 0.12% of the sample. The source material was naive CD4+ T cells sorted from blood. The sample's cell subset or site, from its label and the paper: CD45RA+ positively selected. The receptor source for this set is a young man in good health.

The V gene is TRBV15, the J gene TRBJ2-2; 9 bases align to TRBD1. CDR3 size: 16 residues. The germline V gene has CDR1 LNHNV and CDR2 YYDKDF (reference sequence). The V segment lost 3 bases and the J segment 8 bases; nucleotides outside the gene matches: 10. In DNA form, the CDR3 reads TGTGCCACCAGCAGTCCCCGGGACAGGGTAGGAGGGGAGCTGTTTTTT. Protein sequence: CATSSPRDRVGGELFF.

The chain employs TRBV12-5 and TRBJ2-7; 9 nucleotides line up with TRBD2. J was trimmed by 3 bases and V by 1 base; bases with no gene match: 19. The germline CDR1 and CDR2 sequences are LGHNT and FRNRAP. The CDR3 consists of 20 residues. CDR3 protein: CASGLALRASGTEGNYEQYF. The CDR3 region has the DNA TGTGCTAGTGGTTTGGCCCTCAGGGCTAGCGGGACTGAGGGGAACTACGAGCAGTACTTC.

V usage is TRBV4-1 and J usage is TRBJ2-3, with D uncertain. V was pared by 0 bases and J by 0 bases, with 10 bases between. Looked up from germline, CDR1 is MGHRA and CDR2 is YSYEKL. The CDR3 spans 16 residues. In DNA, the CDR3 is TGCGCCAGCAGCCAAGAGGCAGCGAGTAGCACAGATACGCAGTATTTT. It yields the protein CASSQEAASSTDTQYF.

This chain connects TRBV27 to TRBJ1-2; 9 bases line up with TRBD1. This CDR3 region has 15 residues. The J segment lost 2 bases and the V segment lost 5 bases, leaving 6 bases of the junction unmatched. Germline V gene sequence: CDR1 MNHEY, CDR2 SMNVEV (reference sequence). CDR3 coding DNA: TGTGCCAGCAGTCTAACGGGGACAGGGAACTATGGCTACACCTTC. It translates to CASSLTGTGNYGYTF.

This clone was observed a few times. The V and J genes are TRBV19 and TRBJ1-5; D is uncertain. Between the trimmed V and J ends, which lost 3 bases and 0 bases, there was a span of 15 bases. CDR1 and CDR2 (germline): LNHDA, SQIVND (reference sequence). CDR3 length equals 17 residues. CDR3 protein: CASSIRSTDGSNQPQHF. CDR3 DNA: TGTGCCAGTAGTATCCGCAGTACAGATGGTAGCAATCAGCCCCAGCATTTT.

The rearrangement uses TRBV5-1 and TRBJ2-2; D is unresolved. The germline CDR1 and CDR2 sequences are SGHRS and YFSETQ. Trimming took 4 bases from V and 6 from J, leaving 10 bases between them. The CDR3 is made up of 13 amino acids. The CDR3 spells CASSPPGAGELFF. CDR3 nucleotides: TGCGCCAGCAGCCCCCCTGGGGCCGGGGAGCTGTTTTTT.

Only one count was recorded for this clone. The V call is TRBV11-3, the J call TRBJ2-3; 9 nucleotides agree with TRBD2. Germline V gives CDR1 SGHNT, CDR2 YENEEA. The CDR3 is made up of 17 amino acids. With 1 base clipped from V and 5 bases from J, the junction kept 10 bases outside the gene matches. This CDR3 reads CASSLGASGVWGDTQYF. The CDR3 nucleotides are TGTGCCAGCAGCTTAGGGGCTAGCGGGGTCTGGGGAGATACGCAGTATTTT.

The gene calls are TRBV29-1 and TRBJ2-7; 7 nucleotides agree with TRBD2. Germline V CDR1 and CDR2: SQVTM, ANQGSEA. The ends lost 3 bases at V and 6 bases at J; junction bases unmatched: 2. The CDR3 spans 11 residues. The CDR3 region has the DNA TGCAGCGTTGAGAGCGGGATCGAGCAGTACTTC. It specifies CSVESGIEQYF.

The chain uses TRBV11-2 and TRBJ1-5; tentative D call: TRBD1 (5 bases). Trimming left V 5 bases short and J 7 bases short, with 12 bases between. This CDR3 has 13 amino acids. CDR1 and CDR2 from the germline V gene are SGHAT and FQNNGV. The CDR3 DNA is TGTGCCAGCAGCCCCAACTGGGGCCAGCCCCAGCATTTT. Its protein is CASSPNWGQPQHF. The whole variable domain, remainder taken from reference TRBV11-2 and TRBJ1-5, is EAGVAQSPRYKIIEKRQSVAFWCNPISGHATLYWYQQILGQGPKLLIQFQNNGVVDDSQLPKDRFSAERLKGVDSTLKIQPAKLEDSAVYLCASSPNWGQPQHFGDGTRLSIL.

About this clone: The sample has other DNA sequences that encode this CDR3 too. The chain employs TRBV5-1 and TRBJ2-7, with 7 bases aligning to TRBD1. Germline loops: CDR1 SGHRS, CDR2 YFSETQ. Trimming removed 0 bases from V and 3 bases from J; junction bases left unmatched: 3. The CDR3 contains 14 residues. CDR3 region: CASSLGQGNYEQYF. CDR3 nucleotides: TGCGCCAGCAGCTTGGGACAGGGTAACTACGAGCAGTACTTC.

This sequence joins TRBV5-1 and TRBJ2-2; TRBD2 aligns across 7 bases. In germline, CDR1 is SGHRS, CDR2 YFSETQ. The junction had 17 bases not matched to a gene; V was cut back by 9 bases and J by 6 bases. The length of the CDR3 is 16 residues. The CDR3 coding sequence is TGCGCCACCTCTTGGGGAGGGAGGCAGATACCCGGGGAGCTGTTTTTT. Its translation is CATSWGGRQIPGELFF.

The chain has TRBV19 and TRBJ1-4, with TRBD1 matching over 7 bases. Germline CDR1 and CDR2: LNHDA and SQIVND (reference sequence). This CDR3 comprises 15 residues. The junction had 10 bases not matched to a gene; V was cut back by 4 bases and J by 8 bases. The CDR3 reads CASSTGQEVREKLFF. For the CDR3, the DNA is TGTGCCAGTAGTACCGGACAGGAGGTACGAGAAAAACTGTTTTTT.

J is TRBJ2-7 and V is TRBV7-3; no reliable D call. The length of the CDR3 is 13 residues. Germline loops: CDR1 SGHTA, CDR2 FQGTGA. V was shortened by 2 bases and J by 2 bases, with 7 bases between the two germline ends. This chain's CDR3 is CASSLVLAYEQYF. DNA for the CDR3: TGTGCCAGCAGCTTAGTACTGGCCTACGAGCAGTACTTC.

The chain is built from TRBV7-8 and TRBJ2-7; maybe TRBD2 (5 bases). V was clipped by 0 bases and J by 4 bases, with 13 bases between them. This CDR3 region has 15 residues. The V gene's germline CDR1 is SGHVS and CDR2 FQNEAQ. The CDR3 region is CASSLADGDYYEQYF. The CDR3 coding sequence is TGTGCCAGCAGCTTAGCGGACGGGGATTATTACGAGCAGTACTTC.

The rearrangement joins TRBV6-6 to TRBJ1-1, with D maybe TRBD1 (5 bases). Germline V gene sequence: CDR1 MNHNY, CDR2 SVGAGI (reference sequence). The CDR3 spans 14 residues. V dropped 6 bases and J dropped 1 base, with 12 bases sitting between them. CDR3 nucleotides: TGTGCCAGCAGCCTGACAGTACAGAACACTGAAGCTTTCTTT. Translating it yields CASSLTVQNTEAFF.

A word on this clone: This CDR3 is also generated by other DNA sequences in the sample. The chain recombines TRBV10-3 with TRBJ2-7; possible D gene TRBD1, 5 bases. The V end lost 6 bases, the J end lost 0 bases, and 6 bases lay between the germline ends. In germline, CDR1 is ENHRY, CDR2 SYGVKD. This CDR3 has 12 residues. CDR3 in amino acids: CAISRDSYEQYF. The CDR3 DNA reads TGTGCCATCAGCAGGGACTCCTACGAGCAGTACTTC.

J is TRBJ1-1 and V is TRBV6-5, with a possible D match to TRBD1 (6 bases). V gave up 5 bases and J gave up 4 bases, with 17 bases separating them. The germline CDR1 and CDR2 sequences are MNHEY and SVGAGI. The CDR3 is made up of 15 amino acids. The CDR3 here is CASSRGDTRGTEAFF. The CDR3, as DNA: TGTGCCAGCAGTAGGGGGGACACACGGGGCACTGAAGCTTTCTTT.

The chain employs TRBV28 and TRBJ2-2; D may correspond to TRBD1 or TRBD2 (5 bases each). This CDR3 has 14 residues. CDR1 is MDHEN, CDR2 SYDVKM, per germline. The V end was cut by 8 bases, the J end by 4 bases, with 14 bases between. The CDR3 is CASGSVGATGELFF. CDR3 coding DNA: TGTGCCAGCGGTAGCGTAGGGGCCACCGGGGAGCTGTTTTTT.

The V call is TRBV5-1, the J call TRBJ2-5; the D gene is possibly TRBD2 (6 bases). The germline V gene encodes CDR1 SGHRS and CDR2 YFSETQ. Trimming removed 7 bases at V and 2 bases at J, with 18 bases between. The CDR3 loop spans 15 amino acids. CDR3 nucleotides: TGCGCCAGCGGATCTAGCGTTGGCCCTCAAGAGACCCAGTACTTC. Translation: CASGSSVGPQETQYF.

The rearrangement joins TRBV25-1 to TRBJ2-7; the D is unclear. V dropped 1 base and J dropped 4 bases, with 17 bases sitting between them. Germline V gene sequence: CDR1 MGHDK, CDR2 SYGVNS. The CDR3 is made up of 16 amino acids. CDR3 residues: CASSESGFRDWYEQYF. In DNA, the CDR3 is TGTGCCAGCAGTGAATCGGGTTTTAGGGATTGGTACGAGCAGTACTTC.

Points on this clone: Additional DNA sequences in this sample encode the identical CDR3. The V call is TRBV5-4, the J call TRBJ2-2; the D is unclear. There are 13 residues in the CDR3. Germline V gene data show CDR1 as SGHNT and CDR2 as YYREEE (reference sequence). Deletions cut 2 bases from V and 7 bases from J, with 9 bases between. The CDR3 sequence: CASSFDRDGELFF. CDR3 in DNA: TGTGCCAGCAGCTTCGATAGGGACGGGGAGCTGTTTTTT.

J is TRBJ2-1 and V is TRBV15, with TRBD2 as a possible D gene (5 bases). V was cut by 4 bases and J by 9 bases, with 25 bases left in between. The germline gives CDR1 LNHNV, CDR2 YYDKDF (reference sequence). This CDR3 is built from 17 residues. CDR3 DNA sequence: TGTGCCACCAGCAAGCCTATCACCGGGCCTAGTGGGAGTGAGCAGTTCTTC. Encoded protein: CATSKPITGPSGSEQFF.

The chain employs TRBV5-1 and TRBJ2-5; 7 nucleotides line up with TRBD1. The J call may be wrong; the DNA end is better matched by TRBJ2-7. This CDR3 comprises 14 residues. Germline V lookup: CDR1 SGHRS, CDR2 YFSETQ. CDR3 nucleotide sequence: TGCGCCAGCAGCTTGACAGGGGAAACCTACGAGCAGTACTTC. It yields the protein CASSLTGETYEQYF.

The chain is built from TRBV7-9 and TRBJ1-1, with D possibly being TRBD1 (5 bases). The CDR3 spans 13 residues. Germline V CDR1 and CDR2: SEHNR, FQNEAQ (reference sequence). With 2 bases removed from V and 7 bases from J, the gap between germline ends came to 11 bases. DNA of the CDR3: TGTGCCAGCAGCTTACGGCAGGGTGGTGAAGCTTTCTTT. Protein sequence: CASSLRQGGEAFF. Supplemented by reference TRBV7-9 and TRBJ1-1, the full variable domain reads DTGVSQNPRHKITKRGQNVTFRCDPISEHNRLYWYRQTLGQGPEFLTYFQNEAQLEKSRLLSDRFSAERPKGSFSTLEIQRTEQGDSAMYLCASSLRQGGEAFFGQGTRLTVV.

The chain recombines TRBV10-3 with TRBJ1-2, with a tentative D call TRBD1 (6 bases). The length of the CDR3 is 14 residues. In germline, CDR1 is ENHRY, CDR2 SYGVKD. V gave up 3 bases and J gave up 7 bases, with 15 bases separating them. CDR3: CAISDDGRGSGYTF. CDR3 in DNA: TGTGCCATCAGTGATGACGGCAGGGGTAGTGGCTACACCTTC.

This sequence joins TRBV12-5 and TRBJ1-2; the D gene is possibly TRBD1 (6 bases). The ends were cut back, 5 bases at V and 3 bases at J, with 16 bases in the middle. The CDR3 length is 15 residues. Germline V gene lookup returns CDR1 LGHNT and CDR2 FRNRAP. In DNA, the CDR3 is TGTGCTAGTGGTCCCGGAGGGGGAGAGCACTATGGCTACACCTTC. As protein: CASGPGGGEHYGYTF.

This rearrangement joins TRBV5-6 to TRBJ1-2; TRBD1 is a possible D gene (6 bases). This CDR3 is 17 amino acids long. CDR1 is SGHDT, CDR2 YYEEEE, per germline. V was shortened by 1 base and J by 7 bases, with 23 bases between the two germline ends. The CDR3 reads CASSLITGKGIIGGYTF. CDR3 nucleotide sequence: TGTGCCAGCAGCTTGATCACAGGGAAAGGCATTATTGGTGGCTACACCTTC.

This clone was observed a single time. The chain joins TRBV30 to TRBJ2-1; a weak D match, TRBD2 (5 bases). The V end lost 3 bases, the J end lost 3 bases, and 9 bases lay between the germline ends. Germline-derived CDR1 and CDR2 are GTSNPN and SVGIG (reference sequence). The length of the CDR3 is 13 residues. CDR3 nucleotides: TGTGCCTGGAGGGCGGCGGGCTACAATGAGCAGTTCTTC. Its protein is CAWRAAGYNEQFF.